This entry features one T cell receptor (beta chain) sequence. Germline-derived CDR1 and CDR2 are PRHDT and FYEKMQ (reference sequence). The CDR3 spans 16 residues. TCRdb reworked the 5' RACE reads into one entry per CDR3 protein, no DNA. This sample contains 500,000 or so distinct CDR3 sequences. The sample comes from a study of T cells expressing NK-cell markers. The receptor comes from a man aged 18 to 29 in good health. The sample was blood T cells: a sorted CD56 or NKG2C T cell subset, CD4+ or CD8+ T cells, or bulk PBMC T cells (not recorded which). V and J are TRBV13 and TRBJ2-4; the TRBD2 assignment by TCRdb is unverifiable without DNA. The CDR3 sequence: CASSQQTSGAKNIQYF.